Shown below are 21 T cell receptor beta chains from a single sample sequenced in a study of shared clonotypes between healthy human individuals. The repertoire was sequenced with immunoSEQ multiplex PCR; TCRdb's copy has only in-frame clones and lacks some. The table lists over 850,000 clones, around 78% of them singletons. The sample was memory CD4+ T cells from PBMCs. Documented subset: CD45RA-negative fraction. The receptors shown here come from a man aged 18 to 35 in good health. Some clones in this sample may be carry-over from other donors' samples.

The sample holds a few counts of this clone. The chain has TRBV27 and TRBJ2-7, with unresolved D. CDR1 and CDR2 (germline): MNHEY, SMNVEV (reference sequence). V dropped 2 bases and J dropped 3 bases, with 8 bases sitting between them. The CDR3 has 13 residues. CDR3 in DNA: TGTGCCAGCAGTTTAGTTTGGGGCTACGAGCAGTACTTC. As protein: CASSLVWGYEQYF.

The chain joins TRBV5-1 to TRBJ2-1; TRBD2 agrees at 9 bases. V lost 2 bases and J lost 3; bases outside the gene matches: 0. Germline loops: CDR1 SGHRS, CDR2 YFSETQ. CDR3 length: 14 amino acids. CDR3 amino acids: CASSFSGSYNEQFF. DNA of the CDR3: TGCGCCAGCAGCTTTAGCGGGAGCTACAATGAGCAGTTCTTC. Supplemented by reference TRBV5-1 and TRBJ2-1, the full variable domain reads KAGVTQTPRYLIKTRGQQVTLSCSPISGHRSVSWYQQTPGQGLQFLFEYFSETQRNKGNFPGRFSGRQFSNSRSEMNVSTLELGDSALYLCASSFSGSYNEQFFGPGTRLTVL.

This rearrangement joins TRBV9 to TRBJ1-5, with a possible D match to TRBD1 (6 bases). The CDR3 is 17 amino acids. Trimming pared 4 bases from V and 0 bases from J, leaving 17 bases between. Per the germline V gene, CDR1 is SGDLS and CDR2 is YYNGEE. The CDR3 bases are TGTGCCAGCAGCTTCGGTCGGACAGCCTATAGCAATCAGCCCCAGCATTTT. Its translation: CASSFGRTAYSNQPQHF.

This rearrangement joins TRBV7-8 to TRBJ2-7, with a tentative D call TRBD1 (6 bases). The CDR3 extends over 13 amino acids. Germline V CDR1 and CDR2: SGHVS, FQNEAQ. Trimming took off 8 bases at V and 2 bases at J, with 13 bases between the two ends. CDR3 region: CASGRGLTYEQYF. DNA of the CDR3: TGTGCCAGCGGCAGGGGCCTAACCTACGAGCAGTACTTC.

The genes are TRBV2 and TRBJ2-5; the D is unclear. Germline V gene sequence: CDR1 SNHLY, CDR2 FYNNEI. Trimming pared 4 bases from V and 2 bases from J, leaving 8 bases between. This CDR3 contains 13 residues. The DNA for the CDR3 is TGTGCCAGCAGTGGTAGGGAACAAGAGACCCAGTACTTC. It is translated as CASSGREQETQYF.

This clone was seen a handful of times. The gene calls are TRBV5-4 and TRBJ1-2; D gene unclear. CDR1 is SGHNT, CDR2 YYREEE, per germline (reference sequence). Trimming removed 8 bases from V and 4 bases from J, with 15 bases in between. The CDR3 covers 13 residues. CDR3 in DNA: TGTGCCAGTAGTATTGAGCGAGTCTATGGCTACACCTTC. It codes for CASSIERVYGYTF.

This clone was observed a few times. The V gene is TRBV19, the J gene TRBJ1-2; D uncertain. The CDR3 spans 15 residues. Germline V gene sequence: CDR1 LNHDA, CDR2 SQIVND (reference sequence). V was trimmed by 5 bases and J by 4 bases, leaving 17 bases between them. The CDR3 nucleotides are TGTGCCAGTAGTCCCTCTGGCAGGAGGAGCTATGGCTACACCTTC. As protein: CASSPSGRRSYGYTF.

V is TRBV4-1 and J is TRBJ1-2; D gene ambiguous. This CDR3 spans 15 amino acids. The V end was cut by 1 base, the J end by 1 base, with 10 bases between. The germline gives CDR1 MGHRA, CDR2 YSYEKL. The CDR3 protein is CASSQVSRINYGYTF. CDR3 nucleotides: TGCGCCAGCAGCCAAGTCTCGCGAATTAACTATGGCTACACCTTC.

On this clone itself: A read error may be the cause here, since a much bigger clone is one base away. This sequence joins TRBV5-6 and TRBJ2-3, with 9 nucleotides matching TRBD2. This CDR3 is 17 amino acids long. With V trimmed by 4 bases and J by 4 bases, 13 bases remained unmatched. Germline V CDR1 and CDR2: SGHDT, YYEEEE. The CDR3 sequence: CASSKGGSGRTADTQYF. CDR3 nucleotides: TGTGCCAGCAGCAAGGGGGGTAGCGGGAGAACGGCAGATACGCAGTATTTT.

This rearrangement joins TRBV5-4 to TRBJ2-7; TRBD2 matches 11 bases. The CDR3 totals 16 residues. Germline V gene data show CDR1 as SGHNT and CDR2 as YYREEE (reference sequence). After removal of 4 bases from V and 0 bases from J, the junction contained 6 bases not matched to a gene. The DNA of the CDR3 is TGTGCCAGCAGCCTCCGACTAGCGGGAACCTCCTACGAGCAGTACTTC. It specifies CASSLRLAGTSYEQYF.

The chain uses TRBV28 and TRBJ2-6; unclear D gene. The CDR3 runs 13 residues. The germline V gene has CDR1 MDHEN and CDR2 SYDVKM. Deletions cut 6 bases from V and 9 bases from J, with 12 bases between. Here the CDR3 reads CASRVSRDNVLTF. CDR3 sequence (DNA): TGTGCCAGCAGGGTTTCAAGAGACAACGTCCTGACTTTC.

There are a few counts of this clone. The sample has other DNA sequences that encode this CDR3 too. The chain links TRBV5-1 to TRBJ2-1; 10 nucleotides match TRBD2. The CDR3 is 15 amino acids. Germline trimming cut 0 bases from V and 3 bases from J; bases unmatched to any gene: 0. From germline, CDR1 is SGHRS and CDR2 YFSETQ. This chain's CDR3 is CASSLASGSYNEQFF. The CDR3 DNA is TGCGCCAGCAGCTTGGCTAGCGGGAGCTACAATGAGCAGTTCTTC.

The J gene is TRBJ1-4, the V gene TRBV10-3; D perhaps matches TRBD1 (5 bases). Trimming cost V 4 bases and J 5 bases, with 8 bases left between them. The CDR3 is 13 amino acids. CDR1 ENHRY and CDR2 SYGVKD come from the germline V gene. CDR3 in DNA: TGTGCCATCAGTGGACAGTTAAATGAAAAACTGTTTTTT. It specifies CAISGQLNEKLFF.

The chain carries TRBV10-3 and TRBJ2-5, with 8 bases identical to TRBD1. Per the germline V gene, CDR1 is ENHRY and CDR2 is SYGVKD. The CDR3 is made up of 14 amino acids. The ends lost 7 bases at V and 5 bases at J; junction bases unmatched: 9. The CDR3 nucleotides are TGTGCCATCACCCCCGGACAGGGCAGGGAGACCCAGTACTTC. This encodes CAITPGQGRETQYF.

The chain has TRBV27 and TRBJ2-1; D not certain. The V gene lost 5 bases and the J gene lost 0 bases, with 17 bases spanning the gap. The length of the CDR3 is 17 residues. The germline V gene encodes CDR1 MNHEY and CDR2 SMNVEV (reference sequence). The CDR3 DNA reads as TGTGCCAGCAGTGCAAGAGCAACGGGCAGCTCCTACAATGAGCAGTTCTTC. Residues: CASSARATGSSYNEQFF.

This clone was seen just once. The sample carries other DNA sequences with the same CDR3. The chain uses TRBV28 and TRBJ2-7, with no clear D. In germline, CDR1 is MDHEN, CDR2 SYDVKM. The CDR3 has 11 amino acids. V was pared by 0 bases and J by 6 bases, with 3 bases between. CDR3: CASSLWSEQYF. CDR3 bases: TGTGCCAGCAGTTTATGGAGCGAGCAGTACTTC.

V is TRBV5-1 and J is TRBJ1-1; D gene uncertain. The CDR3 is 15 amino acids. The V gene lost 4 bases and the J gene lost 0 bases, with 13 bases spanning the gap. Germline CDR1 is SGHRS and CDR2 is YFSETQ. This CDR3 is CASSPQAGLNTEAFF. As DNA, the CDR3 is TGCGCCAGCAGCCCGCAAGCCGGTTTGAACACTGAAGCTTTCTTT.

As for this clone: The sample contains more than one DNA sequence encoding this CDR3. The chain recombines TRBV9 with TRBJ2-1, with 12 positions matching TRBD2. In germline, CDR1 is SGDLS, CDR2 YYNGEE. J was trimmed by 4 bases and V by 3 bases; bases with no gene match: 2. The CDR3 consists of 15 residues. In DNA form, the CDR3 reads TGTGCCAGCAGCGCGACTAGCGGGGGTTACAATGAGCAGTTCTTC. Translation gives CASSATSGGYNEQFF.

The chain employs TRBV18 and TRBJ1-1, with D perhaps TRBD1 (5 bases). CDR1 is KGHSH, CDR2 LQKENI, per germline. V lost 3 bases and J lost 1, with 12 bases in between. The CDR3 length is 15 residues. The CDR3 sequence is CASSPSTVSNTEAFF. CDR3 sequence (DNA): TGTGCCAGCTCACCGTCGACAGTATCGAACACTGAAGCTTTCTTT.

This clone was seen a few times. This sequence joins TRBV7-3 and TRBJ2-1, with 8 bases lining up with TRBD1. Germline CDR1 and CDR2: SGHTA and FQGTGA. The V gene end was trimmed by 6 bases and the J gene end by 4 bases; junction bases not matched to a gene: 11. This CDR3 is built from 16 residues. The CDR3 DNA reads TGTGCCAGCAGGGCCCGACAGGGGACGGAATACAATGAGCAGTTCTTC. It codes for CASRARQGTEYNEQFF.

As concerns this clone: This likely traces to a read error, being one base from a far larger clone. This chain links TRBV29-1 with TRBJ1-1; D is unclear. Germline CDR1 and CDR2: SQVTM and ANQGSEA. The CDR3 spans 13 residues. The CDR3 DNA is TGCAGCGCCCAAGGACGTTCCAACACTGAAGCTCTCTTT. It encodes CSAQGRSNTEALF.